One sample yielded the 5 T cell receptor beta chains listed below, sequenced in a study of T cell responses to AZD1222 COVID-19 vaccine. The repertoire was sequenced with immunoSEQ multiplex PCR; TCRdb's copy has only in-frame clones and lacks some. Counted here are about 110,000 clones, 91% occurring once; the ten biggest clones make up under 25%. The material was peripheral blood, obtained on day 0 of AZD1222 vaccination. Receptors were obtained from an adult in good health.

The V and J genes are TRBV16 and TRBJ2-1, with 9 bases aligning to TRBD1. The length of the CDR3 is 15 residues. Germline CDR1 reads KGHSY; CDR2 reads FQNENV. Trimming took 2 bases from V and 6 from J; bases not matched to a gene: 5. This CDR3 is CASSQRGQGLNEQFF. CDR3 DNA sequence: TGTGCCAGCAGCCAACGCGGACAGGGGCTCAATGAGCAGTTCTTC.

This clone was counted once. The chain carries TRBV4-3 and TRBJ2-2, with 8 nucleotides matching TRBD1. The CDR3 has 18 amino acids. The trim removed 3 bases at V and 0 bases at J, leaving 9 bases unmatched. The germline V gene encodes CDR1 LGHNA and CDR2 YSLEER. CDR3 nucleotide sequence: TGCGCCAGCAGCCAGGACTACGGACAGGGAGCGAACACCGGGGAGCTGTTTTTT. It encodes CASSQDYGQGANTGELFF.

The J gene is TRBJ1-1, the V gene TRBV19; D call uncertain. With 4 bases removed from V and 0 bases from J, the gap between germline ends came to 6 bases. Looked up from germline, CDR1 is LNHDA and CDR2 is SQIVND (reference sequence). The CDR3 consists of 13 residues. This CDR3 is CASSRSLNTEAFF. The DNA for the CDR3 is TGTGCCAGTAGTAGGTCACTGAACACTGAAGCTTTCTTT.

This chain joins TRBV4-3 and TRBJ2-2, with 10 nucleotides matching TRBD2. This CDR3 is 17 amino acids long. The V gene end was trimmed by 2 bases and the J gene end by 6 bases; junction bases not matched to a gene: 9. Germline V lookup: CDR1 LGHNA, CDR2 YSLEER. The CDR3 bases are TGCGCCAGCAGCCAACCCTTAGCGGGGGGTTTTGCCGGGGAGCTGTTTTTT. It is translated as CASSQPLAGGFAGELFF.

The DNA for the CDR3 is TGTGCCAGCAGCCCCCACAGGGAGGCCAACGTCCTGACTTTC. Translation: CASSPHREANVLTF. V usage is TRBV6-2 or TRBV6-3 and J usage is TRBJ2-6, with a weak D call TRBD1 (6 bases). This CDR3 contains 14 residues. V lost 6 bases, J lost 6 bases, and 12 bases lay in between. CDR1 MNHEY and CDR2 SVGEGT come from the germline V gene.